This TCR beta chain originates from a study of blood T cell repertoires in COVID-19. This CDR3 region has 16 residues. Germline CDR1 LNHDA, CDR2 SQIVND (reference sequence). V was pared by 5 bases and J by 6 bases, with 10 bases of the junction left unmatched. Some clones are missing from TCRdb's copy, which holds only in-frame ones; the method was immunoSEQ multiplex PCR. Of about 320,000 clones listed, roughly nine tenths are singletons. The rearrangement links TRBV19 to TRBJ1-6; TRBD1 matches 7 bases. The sequence was collected from a woman younger than 45 who had been exposed to COVID-19. The sequenced sample was PBMCs or T cells enriched from blood (not recorded which). The CDR3 sequence: CASSYRGSLSNSPLHF. CDR3 DNA sequence: TGTGCCAGTAGTTACAGGGGTTCTCTGAGTAATTCACCCCTCCACTTT.